The next 2 T cell receptor beta chains were all read from a single sample in a study of patients and donors after allogeneic stem cell transplantation. TCRdb analysed the RT-PCR reads with MiXCR anew, one entry per CDR3 protein. The sample lists over 350,000 distinct CDR3 sequences; roughly 16% were seen once. The specimen sequenced was blood, either unsorted or a sorted T cell fraction (not recorded which). The receptor set was obtained from a human donor who was either an allogeneic HSCT recipient or a stem cell or donor lymphocyte infusion donor (not recorded which). It is not recorded whose cells these are; they may come from a transplant donor.

The chain is built from TRBV28 and TRBJ2-5; 8 positions match TRBD1. Germline V gene data show CDR1 as MDHEN and CDR2 as SYDVKM. The CDR3 consists of 15 residues. V dropped 8 bases and J dropped 4; count of bases not matched to a gene: 12. The chain's CDR3 is CASRSLLQGGETQYF. The CDR3, as DNA: TGTGCCAGCCGCAGTTTATTACAGGGGGGAGAGACCCAGTACTTC.

This clonotype was detected only a few times. The rearrangement links TRBV7-9 to TRBJ2-5, with 7 bases that match TRBD2. This CDR3 is 17 amino acids long. The V gene end was trimmed by 5 bases and the J gene end by 1 base; junction bases not matched to a gene: 13. Germline values: CDR1 SEHNR, CDR2 FQNEAQ (reference sequence). CDR3 residues: CASSLRSREAPQETQYF. CDR3 nucleotide sequence: TGTGCCAGCAGCCTACGTTCCCGGGAGGCGCCCCAAGAGACCCAGTACTTC.